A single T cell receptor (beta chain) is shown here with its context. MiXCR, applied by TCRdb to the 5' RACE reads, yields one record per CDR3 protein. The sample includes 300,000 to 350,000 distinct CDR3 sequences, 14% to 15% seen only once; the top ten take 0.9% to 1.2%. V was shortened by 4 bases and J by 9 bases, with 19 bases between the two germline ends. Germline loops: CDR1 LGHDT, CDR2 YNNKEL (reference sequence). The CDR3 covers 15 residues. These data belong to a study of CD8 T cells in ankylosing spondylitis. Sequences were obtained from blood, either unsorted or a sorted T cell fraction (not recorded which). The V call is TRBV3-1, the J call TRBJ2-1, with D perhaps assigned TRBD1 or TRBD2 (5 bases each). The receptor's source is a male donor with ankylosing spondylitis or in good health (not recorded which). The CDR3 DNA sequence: TGTGCCAGCAGCCCCCGGGACGTCATTGGGGGTGAGCAGTTCTTC. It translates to CASSPRDVIGGEQFF.